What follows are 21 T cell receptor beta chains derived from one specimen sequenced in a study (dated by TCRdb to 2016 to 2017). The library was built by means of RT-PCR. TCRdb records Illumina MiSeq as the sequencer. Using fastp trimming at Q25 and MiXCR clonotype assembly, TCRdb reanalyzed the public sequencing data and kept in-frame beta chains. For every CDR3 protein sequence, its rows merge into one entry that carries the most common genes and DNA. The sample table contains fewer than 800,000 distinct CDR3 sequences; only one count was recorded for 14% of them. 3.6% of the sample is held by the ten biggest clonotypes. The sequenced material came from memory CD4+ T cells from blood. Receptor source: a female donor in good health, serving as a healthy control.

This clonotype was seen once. CDR3 protein: CASRGQSKTEAFF. In nucleotides, the CDR3 is TGTGCCAGCAGGGGACAGTCGAAAACTGAAGCTTTCTTT. The chain recombines TRBV25-1 with TRBJ1-1; 7 positions match TRBD1. Germline CDR1 reads MGHDK; CDR2 reads SYGVNS. V shed 6 bases and J 5 bases; nucleotides not matched to a gene: 6. The CDR3 length is 13 residues.

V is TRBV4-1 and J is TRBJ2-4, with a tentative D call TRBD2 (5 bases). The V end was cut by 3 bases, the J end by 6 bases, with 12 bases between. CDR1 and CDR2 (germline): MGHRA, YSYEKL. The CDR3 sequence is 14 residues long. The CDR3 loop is CASSQFDYSNIQYF. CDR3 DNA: TGCGCCAGCAGCCAGTTCGACTATTCAAACATTCAGTACTTC.

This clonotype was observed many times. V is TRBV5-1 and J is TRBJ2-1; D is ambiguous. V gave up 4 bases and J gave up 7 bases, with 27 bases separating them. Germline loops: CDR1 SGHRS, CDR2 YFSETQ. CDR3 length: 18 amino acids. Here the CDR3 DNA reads TGCGCCAGCAGCGGCAACATTATCGGTCCGTTCTATGGGAATGAGCAGTTCTTC. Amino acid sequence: CASSGNIIGPFYGNEQFF.

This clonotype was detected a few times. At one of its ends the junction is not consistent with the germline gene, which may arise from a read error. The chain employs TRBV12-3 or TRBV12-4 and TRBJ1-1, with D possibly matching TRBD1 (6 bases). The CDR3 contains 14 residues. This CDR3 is CASSPSGGITEASF. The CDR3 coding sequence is TGTGCCAGCAGTCCCTCGGGGGGCATCACTGAAGCTTCCTTT.

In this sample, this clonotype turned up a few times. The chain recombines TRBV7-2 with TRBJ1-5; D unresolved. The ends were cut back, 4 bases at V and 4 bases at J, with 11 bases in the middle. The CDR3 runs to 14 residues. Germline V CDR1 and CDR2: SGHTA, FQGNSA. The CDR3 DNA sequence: TGTGCCAGCAGCTCCGGCATCCCTAATCAGCCCCAGCATTTT. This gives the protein CASSSGIPNQPQHF.

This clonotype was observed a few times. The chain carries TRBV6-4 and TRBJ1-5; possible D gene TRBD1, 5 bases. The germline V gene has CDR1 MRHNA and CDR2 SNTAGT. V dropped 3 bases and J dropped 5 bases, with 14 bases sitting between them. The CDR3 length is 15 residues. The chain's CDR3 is CASSDRGVGDQPQHF. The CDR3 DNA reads TGTGCCAGCAGTGATAGGGGTGTAGGTGATCAGCCCCAGCATTTT.

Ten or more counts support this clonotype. The CDR3 coding sequence is TGTGCCACCGCGAAAAGAAACAGGGGGCGATCGGATTCACCCCTCCACTTT. Translating it yields CATAKRNRGRSDSPLHF. This chain connects TRBV12-3 or TRBV12-4 to TRBJ1-6; 9 nucleotides match TRBD1. The J segment lost 8 bases and the V segment lost 10 bases, leaving 18 bases of the junction unmatched. This CDR3 spans 17 amino acids.

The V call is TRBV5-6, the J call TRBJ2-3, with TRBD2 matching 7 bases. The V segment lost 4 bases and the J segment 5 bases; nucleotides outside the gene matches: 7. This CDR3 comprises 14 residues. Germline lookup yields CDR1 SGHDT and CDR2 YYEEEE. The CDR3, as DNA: TGTGCCAGCAGCCGGACTAGTCTCCAAGATACGCAGTATTTT. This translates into CASSRTSLQDTQYF.

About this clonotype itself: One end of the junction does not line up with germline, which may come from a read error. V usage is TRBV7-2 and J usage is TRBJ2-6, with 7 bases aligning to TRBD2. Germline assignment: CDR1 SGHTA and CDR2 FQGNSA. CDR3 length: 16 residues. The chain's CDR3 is CASSLAVASGANVLTF. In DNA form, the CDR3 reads TGTGCCAGCAGCCTAGCGGTTGCATCTGGGGCCAACGTCCTGACTTTC.

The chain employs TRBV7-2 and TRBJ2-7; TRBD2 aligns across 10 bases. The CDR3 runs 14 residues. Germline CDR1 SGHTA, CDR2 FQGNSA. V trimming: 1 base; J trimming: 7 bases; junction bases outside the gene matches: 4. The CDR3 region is CASSLVPSGGEQYF. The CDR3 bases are TGTGCCAGCAGCTTAGTTCCTAGCGGGGGAGAGCAGTACTTC.

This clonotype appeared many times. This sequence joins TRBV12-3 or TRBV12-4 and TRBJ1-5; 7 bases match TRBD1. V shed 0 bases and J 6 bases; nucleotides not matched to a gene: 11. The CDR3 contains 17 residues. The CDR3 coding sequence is TGTGCCAGCAGTTTAGCCGGACAGGCGGGAGGGAGTCAGCCCCAGCATTTT. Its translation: CASSLAGQAGGSQPQHF.

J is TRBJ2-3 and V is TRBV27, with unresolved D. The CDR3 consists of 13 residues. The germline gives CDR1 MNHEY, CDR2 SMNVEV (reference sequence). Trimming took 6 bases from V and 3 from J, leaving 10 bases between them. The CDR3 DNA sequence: TGTGCCAGCAGCCACTTTCTAACAGATACGCAGTATTTT. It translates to CASSHFLTDTQYF.

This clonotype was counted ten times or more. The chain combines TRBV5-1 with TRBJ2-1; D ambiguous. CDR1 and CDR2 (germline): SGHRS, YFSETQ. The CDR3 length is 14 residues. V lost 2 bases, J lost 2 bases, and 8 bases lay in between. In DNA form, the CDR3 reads TGCGCCAGCAGCTTCGAAGACACCTACAATGAGCAGTTCTTC. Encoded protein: CASSFEDTYNEQFF.

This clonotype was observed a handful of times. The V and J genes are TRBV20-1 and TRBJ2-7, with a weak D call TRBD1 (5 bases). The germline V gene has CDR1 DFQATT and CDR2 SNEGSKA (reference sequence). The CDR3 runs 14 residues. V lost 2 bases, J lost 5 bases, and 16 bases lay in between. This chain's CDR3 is CSARKGPFGNEQYF. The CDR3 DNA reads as TGCAGTGCTAGAAAGGGGCCTTTTGGAAACGAGCAGTACTTC.

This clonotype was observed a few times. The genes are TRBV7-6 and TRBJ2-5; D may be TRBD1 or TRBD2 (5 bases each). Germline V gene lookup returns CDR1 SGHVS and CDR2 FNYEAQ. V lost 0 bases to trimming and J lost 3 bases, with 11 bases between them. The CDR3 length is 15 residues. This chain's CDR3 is CASSLAMGPEETQYF. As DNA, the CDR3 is TGTGCCAGCAGCTTAGCAATGGGACCGGAAGAGACCCAGTACTTC.

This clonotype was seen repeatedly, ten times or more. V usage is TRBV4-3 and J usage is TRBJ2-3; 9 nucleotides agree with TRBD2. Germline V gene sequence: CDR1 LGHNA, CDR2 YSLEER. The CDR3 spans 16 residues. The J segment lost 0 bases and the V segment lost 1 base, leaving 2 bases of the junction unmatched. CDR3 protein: CASSQGTSGSTDTQYF. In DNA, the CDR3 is TGCGCCAGCAGCCAAGGAACTAGCGGGAGCACAGATACGCAGTATTTT.

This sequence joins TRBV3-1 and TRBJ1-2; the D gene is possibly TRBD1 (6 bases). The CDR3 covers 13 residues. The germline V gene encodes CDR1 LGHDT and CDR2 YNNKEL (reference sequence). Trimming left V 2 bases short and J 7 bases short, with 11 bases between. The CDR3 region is CASSQRGAGGYTF. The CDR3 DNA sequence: TGTGCCAGCAGCCAAAGGGGGGCCGGTGGCTACACCTTC. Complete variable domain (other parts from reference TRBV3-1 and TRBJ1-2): DTAVSQTPKYLVTQMGNDKSIKCEQNLGHDTMYWYKQDSKKFLKIMFSYNNKELIINETVPNRFSPKSPDKAHLNLHINSLELGDSAVYFCASSQRGAGGYTFGSGTRLTVV.

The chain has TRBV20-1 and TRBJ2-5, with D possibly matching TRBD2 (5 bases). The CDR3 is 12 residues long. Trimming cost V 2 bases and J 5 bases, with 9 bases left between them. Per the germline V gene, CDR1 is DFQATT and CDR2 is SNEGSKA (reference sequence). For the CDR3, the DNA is TGCAGTGCTAGAAACCCGGGGGAGACCCAGTACTTC. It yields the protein CSARNPGETQYF.

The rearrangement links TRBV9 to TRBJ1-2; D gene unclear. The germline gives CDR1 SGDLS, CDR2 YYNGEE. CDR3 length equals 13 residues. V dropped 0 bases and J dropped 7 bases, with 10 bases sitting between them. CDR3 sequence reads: CASSVGELGGYTF. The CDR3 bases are TGTGCCAGCAGCGTAGGAGAATTGGGTGGCTACACCTTC. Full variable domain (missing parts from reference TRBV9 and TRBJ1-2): DSGVTQTPKHLITATGQRVTLRCSPRSGDLSVYWYQQSLDQGLQFLIQYYNGEERAKGNILERFSAQQFPDLHSELNLSSLELGDSALYFCASSVGELGGYTFGSGTRLTVV.

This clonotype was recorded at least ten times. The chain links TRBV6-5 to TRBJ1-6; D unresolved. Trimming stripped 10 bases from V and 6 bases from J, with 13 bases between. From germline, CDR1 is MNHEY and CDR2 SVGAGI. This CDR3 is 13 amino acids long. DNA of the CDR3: TGTGCCACCGCCAGAACGCTTAATTCACCCCTCCACTTT. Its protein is CATARTLNSPLHF.

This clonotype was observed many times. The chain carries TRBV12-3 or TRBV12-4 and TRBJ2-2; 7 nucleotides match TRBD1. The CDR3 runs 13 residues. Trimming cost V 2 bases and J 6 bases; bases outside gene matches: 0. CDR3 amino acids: CASSLQGAGELFF. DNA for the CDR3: TGTGCCAGCAGTTTACAGGGGGCCGGGGAGCTGTTTTTT.